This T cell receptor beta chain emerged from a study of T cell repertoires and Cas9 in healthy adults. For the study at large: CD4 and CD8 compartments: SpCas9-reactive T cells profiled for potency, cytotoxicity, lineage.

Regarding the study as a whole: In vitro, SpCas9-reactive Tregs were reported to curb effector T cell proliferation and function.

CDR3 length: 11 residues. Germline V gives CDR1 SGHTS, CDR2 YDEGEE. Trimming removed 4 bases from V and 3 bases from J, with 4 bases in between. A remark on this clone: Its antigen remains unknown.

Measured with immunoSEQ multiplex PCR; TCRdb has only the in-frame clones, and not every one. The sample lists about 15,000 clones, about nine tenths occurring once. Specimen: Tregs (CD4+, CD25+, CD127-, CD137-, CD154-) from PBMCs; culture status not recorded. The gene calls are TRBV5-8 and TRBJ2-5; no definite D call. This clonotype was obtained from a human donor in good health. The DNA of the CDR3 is TGTGCCAGCAGCCAAAAAGAGACCCAGTACTTC. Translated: CASSQKETQYF.